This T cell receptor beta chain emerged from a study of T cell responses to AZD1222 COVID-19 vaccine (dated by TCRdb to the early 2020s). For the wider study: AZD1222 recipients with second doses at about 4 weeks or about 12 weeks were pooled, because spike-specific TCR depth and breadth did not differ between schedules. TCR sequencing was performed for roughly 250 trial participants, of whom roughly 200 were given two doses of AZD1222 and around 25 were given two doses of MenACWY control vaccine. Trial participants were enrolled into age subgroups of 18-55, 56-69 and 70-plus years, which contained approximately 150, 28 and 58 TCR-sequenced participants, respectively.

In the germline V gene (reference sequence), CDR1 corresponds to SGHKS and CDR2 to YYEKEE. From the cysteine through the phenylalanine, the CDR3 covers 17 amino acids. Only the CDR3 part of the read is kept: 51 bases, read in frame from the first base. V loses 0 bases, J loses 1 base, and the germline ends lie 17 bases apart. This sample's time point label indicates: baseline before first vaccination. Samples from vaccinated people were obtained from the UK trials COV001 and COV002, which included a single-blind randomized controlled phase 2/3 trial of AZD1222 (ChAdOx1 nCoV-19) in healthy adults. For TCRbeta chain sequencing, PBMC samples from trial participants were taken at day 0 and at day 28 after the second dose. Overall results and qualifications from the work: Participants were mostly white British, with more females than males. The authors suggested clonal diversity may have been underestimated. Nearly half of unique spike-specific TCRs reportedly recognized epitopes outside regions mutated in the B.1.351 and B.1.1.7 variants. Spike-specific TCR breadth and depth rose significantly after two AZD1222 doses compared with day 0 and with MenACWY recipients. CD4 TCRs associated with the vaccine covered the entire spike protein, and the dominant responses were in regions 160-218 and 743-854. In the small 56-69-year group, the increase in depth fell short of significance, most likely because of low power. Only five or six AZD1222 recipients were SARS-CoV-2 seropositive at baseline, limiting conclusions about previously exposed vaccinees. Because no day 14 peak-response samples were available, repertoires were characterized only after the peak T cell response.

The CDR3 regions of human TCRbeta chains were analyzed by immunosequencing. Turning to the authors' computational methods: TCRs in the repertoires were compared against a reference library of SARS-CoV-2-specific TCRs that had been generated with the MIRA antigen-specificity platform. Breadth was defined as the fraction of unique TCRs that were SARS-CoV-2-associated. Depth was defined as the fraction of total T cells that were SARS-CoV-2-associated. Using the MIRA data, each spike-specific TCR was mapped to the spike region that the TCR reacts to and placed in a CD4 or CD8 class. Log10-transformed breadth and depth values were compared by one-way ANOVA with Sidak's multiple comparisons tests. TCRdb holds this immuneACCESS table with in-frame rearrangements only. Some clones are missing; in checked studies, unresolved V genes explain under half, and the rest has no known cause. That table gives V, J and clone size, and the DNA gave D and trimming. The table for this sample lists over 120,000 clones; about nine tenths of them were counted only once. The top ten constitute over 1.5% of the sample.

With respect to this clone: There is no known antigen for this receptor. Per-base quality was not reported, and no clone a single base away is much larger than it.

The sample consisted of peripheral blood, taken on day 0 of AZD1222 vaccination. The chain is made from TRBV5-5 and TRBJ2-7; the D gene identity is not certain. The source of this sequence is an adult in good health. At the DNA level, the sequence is TGTGCCAGCAGCTTGGCCCTCGATTCGACATCTTCCTACGAGCAGTACTTC. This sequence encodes CASSLALDSTSSYEQYF.